This T cell receptor beta chain was observed in a study of early T cells in non-severe SARS-CoV-2 infection. Across the whole study: Sequencing input comprised bulk RNA from unsorted whole blood; chain pairing was not available.

Germline CDR1 reads SGHTA; CDR2 reads FQGNSA. This CDR3 is built from 18 residues. Trimming took 4 bases from V and 4 from J; bases not matched to a gene: 16. General study points: Sequences matched to VDJdb favored anti-spike CD8 responses, while private and CD4 specificities were missed.

In the library, individual cDNA molecules carried attached unique molecular identifiers. TCRdb analysed the 5' RACE reads with MiXCR anew, one entry per CDR3 protein. Here the sample spans tens of thousands of distinct CDR3 sequences, about an eighth being singletons. This clonotype was counted between two and nine times. Its target is not known. This rearrangement joins TRBV7-2 to TRBJ2-5; the match to TRBD1 covers 9 bases. The TCR originated in an adult who was a healthcare worker with PCR-confirmed SARS-CoV-2 infection or an uninfected control (not recorded which). Source material: whole blood. CDR3 sequence reads: CASSSTSGTGRLRETQYF. The CDR3 DNA follows: TGTGCCAGCAGCTCCACCTCCGGGACAGGGCGGTTGAGAGAGACCCAGTACTTC.